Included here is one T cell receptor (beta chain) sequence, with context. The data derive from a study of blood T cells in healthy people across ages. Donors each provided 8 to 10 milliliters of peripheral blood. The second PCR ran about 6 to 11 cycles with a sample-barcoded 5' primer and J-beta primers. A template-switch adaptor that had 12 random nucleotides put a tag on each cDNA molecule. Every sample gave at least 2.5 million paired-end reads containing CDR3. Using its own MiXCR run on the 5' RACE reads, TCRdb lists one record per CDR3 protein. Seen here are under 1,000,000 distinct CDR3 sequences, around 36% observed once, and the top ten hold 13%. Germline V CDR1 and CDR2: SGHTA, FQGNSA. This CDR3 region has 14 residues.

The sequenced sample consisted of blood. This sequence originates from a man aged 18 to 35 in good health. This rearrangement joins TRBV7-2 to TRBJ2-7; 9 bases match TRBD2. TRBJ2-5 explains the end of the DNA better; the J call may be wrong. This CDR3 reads CASSWRGGQETQYF. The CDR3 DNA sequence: TGTGCCAGCAGCTGGCGGGGGGGCCAAGAGACCCAGTACTTC.